These T cell receptor beta chains were read from a single sample in a study of blood T cell repertoires in COVID-19. Produced via immunoSEQ multiplex PCR; TCRdb's table is partial and in-frame only. The data show under 200,000 clones, approximately 88% seen once. Input material: PBMCs or T cells enriched from blood (not recorded which). Every receptor here comes from a woman younger than 35 who had recovered from COVID-19. Each CDR3 is given with its conserved first and last residue. A D gene is named only where the DNA matches it firmly. Not all rows give a size; the values are once, few, many and, for expanded clones, a class.

>NA|16|TRBD2|TRBV27
CASSSLLAATYNEQFF
>NA|12|NA|TRBV12-3/TRBV12-4
CASSMGGRRYTF
>NA|14|TRBD1|TRBV7-9
CASSPWTGNNEQYF
>NA|14|TRBD2|TRBV27
CASSSLADLYEQYF
>NA|13|NA|TRBV12-3/TRBV12-4
CASSRGLAGELFF
>NA|16|TRBD2|TRBV11-2
CASSQILGLLQETQYF
>NA|16|NA|TRBV25-1
CASSTLGGDGGAEAFF
>NA|15|TRBD1|TRBV2
CASSEFHRGSDGYTF
>NA|14|NA|TRBV11-2
CASSPRGAADTQYF
>few|13|NA|TRBV7-9
CASSLTERSGYTF
>NA|17|NA|TRBV7-9
CASSLALQSRGTDTQYF
>NA|13|TRBD1|TRBV10-2
CASSGQGNQPQHF
>NA|13|NA|TRBV30
CAWSVISNTEAFF
>NA|14|TRBD1|TRBV10-3
CAISVDRENTEAFF
>NA|14|NA|TRBV28
CASVAGAYNSPLHF
>NA|19|TRBD2|TRBV29-1
CSVEAPVGGNPSGANVLTF
>NA|14|TRBD1|TRBV3-1/TRBV3-2
CASSQRGGAEGYTF
>NA|14|NA|TRBV19
CASSWGNPNQPQHF
>NA|15|NA|TRBV6-5
CASSSGMTSNQPQHF
>NA|17|NA|TRBV9
CASSVGVGAGGGGELFF
>NA|15|TRBD1|TRBV4-1
CASAGRQGLGYEQYF
>NA|16|NA|TRBV18
CASSPVTGSTNEKLFF
>NA|15|NA|TRBV19
CASNPEGLSNYGYTF
>once|12|NA|TRBV13
CASSLVTSEQFF
>NA|14|TRBD1|TRBV19
CASRDGQGPKTQYF
>NA|14|NA|TRBV21-1
CASSRVEVCTEAFF
>NA|15|TRBD2|TRBV6-1
CASSEGGGGASEQYF
>many|12|TRBD1|TRBV3-1/TRBV3-2
CASSQTTGDAFF
>few|17|TRBD1|TRBV4-1
CASSQAIGQEHNSPLHF
>NA|13|NA|TRBV10-3
CAISESVGEGYTF
>NA|13|NA|TRBV5-4
CASSTDSYNEQFF
>once|13|NA|TRBV6-5
CASSYSGERVLDF
>few|13|NA|TRBV5-5
CASSFYRAPEAFF
>NA|15|TRBD1|TRBV28
CASSLTGGTSYEQYF
>NA|15|TRBD2|TRBV6-5
CASRRLAGGYNEQFF
>NA|13|NA|TRBV30
CAWSPRGYYGYTF
>NA|14|NA|TRBV2
CASLGAPRVYEQYF
>NA|15|TRBD2|TRBV6-1
CASSEAGGSYNEQFF
>NA|12|NA|TRBV7-9
CASSSNSYEQYF
>NA|15|TRBD2|TRBV6-1
CASSEAGGALNEQFF
>NA|14|TRBD1|TRBV28
CASIGGATNEKLFF
>NA|12|NA|TRBV28
CASKSNNSPLHF
>NA|16|TRBD1|TRBV19
CASSSPPTGADTEAFF
>few|14|TRBD1|TRBV6-6
CASSLTGGNQPQHF
>NA|13|NA|TRBV12-5
CASGFSRLDTQYF
>NA|15|NA|TRBV27
CASSSPSTGNTEAFF